Given below is one T cell receptor beta chain in context. The data derive from a study of CD8 T cells in Susac syndrome. The RNA input was about 0.45 to 1 ug, and it was reverse transcribed with random hexamers. TCRdb itself ran the immunoSEQ multiplex PCR reads through MiXCR, one entry per CDR3 protein. The sample records 100,000 or so distinct CDR3 sequences, about nine tenths being singletons. The CDR3 covers 13 residues. The V end lost 7 bases, the J end lost 6 bases, and 13 bases lay between the germline ends. The sequence was collected from a human donor in good health. The sequenced material came from CD8+ T cells from PBMCs. This sequence joins TRBV12-3 or TRBV12-4 and TRBJ1-5; D may be TRBD1 (6 bases). CDR3 nucleotides: TGTGCCAGCACTGAGGGGGAAGGTCAGCCCCAGCATTTT. Residues: CASTEGEGQPQHF.